The clone carrying this T cell receptor beta chain showed up just once. The antigen remains unidentified. The record originates from a study of Ad26.COV2.S vaccination and SARS-CoV-2 variants. Across the whole study: This donor came from the COV1001 trial of Ad26.COV2.S. Overall study findings and caveats: Recipients given vaccine exceeded placebo recipients in spike-specific TCR breadth. Whether participants received vaccine or placebo, their non-spike TCR breadth was similar.

Data came from immunoSEQ multiplex PCR; TCRdb stores just in-frame clones and leaves some out. The repertoire holds 500,000 or so clones, with around 90% as singletons. Treatment in this sample: over 15 received Ad26.COV2.S at low or high dose, single or two shots; 5 received placebo; per-sample allocation not given. Day 63 following the first vaccine or placebo injection was when the samples were taken. From germline, CDR1 is LNHDA and CDR2 SQIVND (reference sequence). Trimming left V 4 bases short and J 0 bases short, with 8 bases between. The CDR3 covers 14 residues. This TCR was sampled from a person between 18 and 65 years old who received the Ad26.COV2.S COVID-19 vaccine or a placebo. Here the sequenced sample was peripheral blood, taken in a trial of Ad26.COV2.S vaccine versus placebo. The V and J genes are TRBV19 and TRBJ2-3, with TRBD2 as a possible D gene (5 bases). The CDR3 DNA follows: TGTGCCAGTAGTACCCGGACTAGCACAGATACGCAGTATTTT. Its translation is CASSTRTSTDTQYF.